This T cell receptor (beta chain) was retrieved from a study of siplizumab effects on memory and regulatory T cells. Sequencing was performed with immunoSEQ multiplex PCR; in TCRdb, only in-frame clones are kept and a portion is missing. Of around 100,000 clones listed, 75% to 95% are singletons. Germline V gene sequence: CDR1 SEHNR, CDR2 FQNEAQ (reference sequence). Trimming removed 3 bases at V and 5 bases at J, with 13 bases between. The CDR3 covers 15 residues. This TCR came from a human donor in good health. The material sequenced was CD4+ T cells sorted from blood. The chain has TRBV7-9 and TRBJ1-4; D gene unclear. CDR3 DNA sequence: TGTGCCAGCAGCTTTGTGGGAGGTACCAATGAAAAACTGTTTTTT. This encodes CASSFVGGTNEKLFF.